This T cell receptor (beta chain) originates from a study of cytomegalovirus exposure and HLA in healthy donors. Clones were read by immunoSEQ multiplex PCR, and TCRdb kept only the in-frame ones, dropping some. Of 300,000 or so clones in the sample, nearly 90% are singletons; the top ten hold 0.9% to 1%. Details on this clone: Its specificity is unknown.

Study conclusions and caveats: Using the classifier, cytomegalovirus status was reportedly diagnosed with high specificity and sensitivity. A few chains tied to CMV proved CMV antigen-specific in vitro.

The source material was PBMCs. This TCR derives from a man between 25 and 39 years old in good health and CMV-seronegative.

The CDR3 is CASSPGTGSYTF. The CDR3 bases are TGTGCCAGCTCACCCGGGACAGGGAGCTACACCTTC. The V and J genes are TRBV18 and TRBJ1-2; TRBD1 matches at 9 bases. The germline V gene encodes CDR1 KGHSH and CDR2 LQKENI. Unmatched junction bases numbered 2, after V lost 3 bases and J lost 9 bases. The CDR3 consists of 12 residues.